This T cell receptor beta chain comes out of a study of identical twins. In germline, CDR1 is SGHVS, CDR2 FQNEAQ. The V end was cut by 7 bases, the J end by 2 bases, with 21 bases between. The CDR3 totals 16 residues. TCRdb independently ran MiXCR on the 5' RACE reads; one entry per CDR3 protein. The data contain some 660,000 distinct CDR3 sequences, 8.6% of them seen just once; the ten biggest clones take up 0.75% to 1%. The sample was also reused in another study, on yellow fever vaccine responses in identical twins.

The rearrangement joins TRBV7-8 to TRBJ2-7; the D gene is possibly TRBD2 (5 bases). The receptor comes from a woman between 18 and 29 years old in good health. The sample was PBMCs. This chain's CDR3 is CASNIGPEKGAYEQYF. In nucleotides, the CDR3 is TGTGCCAGCAACATCGGACCCGAAAAGGGAGCCTACGAGCAGTACTTC.